This TCR beta chain was retrieved from a study of T cells in Graves' hyperthyroidism and ophthalmopathy. At least ten counts were recorded for this clonotype. Amplification targeted TCR beta CDR3 regions from RNA transcripts. The HTBI primer set drove a first-round RT-PCR of the TCR CDR3. TCRdb reprocessed the multiplex PCR reads with MiXCR, giving one entry per CDR3 protein. The sample consists of around 450,000 distinct CDR3 sequences, approximately 14% of them appearing once. This CDR3 has 13 residues. Trimming took 5 bases from V and 6 from J, leaving 13 bases between them. The TCR comes from a young woman with Graves' hyperthyroidism. Sequencing used blood. The rearrangement uses TRBV12-3 or TRBV12-4 and TRBJ1-2; D possibly corresponds to TRBD1 (6 bases). CDR3 amino acids: CASSLNRADGYTF. CDR3 nucleotide sequence: TGTGCCAGCAGTCTTAACAGGGCGGATGGCTACACCTTC.